This T cell receptor beta chain was identified in a study of blood T cell repertoires in COVID-19. Study-wide background: COVID-19 samples collected from the United States, Italy and Spain covered acute and convalescent phases.

Some clones are missing from TCRdb's copy, which holds only in-frame ones; the method was immunoSEQ multiplex PCR. The table has around 58,000 clones, roughly 80% seen once; the top ten hold around 3.7%. Trimming cost V 6 bases and J 5 bases, with 13 bases left between them. The CDR3 contains 13 residues. Germline assignment: CDR1 MNHEY and CDR2 SMNVEV (reference sequence). Material: PBMCs or T cells enriched from blood (not recorded which). The chain joins TRBV27 to TRBJ2-5, with D tentatively TRBD1 (6 bases). The clonotype was recovered from a middle-aged woman with acute COVID-19. The CDR3 DNA sequence: TGTGCCAGCAGACACAGGGTTGGTGAGACCCAGTACTTC. Translated, it gives CASRHRVGETQYF.